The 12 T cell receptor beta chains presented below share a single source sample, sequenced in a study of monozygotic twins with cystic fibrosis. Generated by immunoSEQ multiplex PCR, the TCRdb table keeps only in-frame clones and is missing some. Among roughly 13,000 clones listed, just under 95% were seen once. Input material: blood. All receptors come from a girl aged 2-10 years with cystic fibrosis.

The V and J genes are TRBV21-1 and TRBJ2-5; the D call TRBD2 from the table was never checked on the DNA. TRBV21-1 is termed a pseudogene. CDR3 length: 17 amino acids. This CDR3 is CARYQTGVAGVVETQYF. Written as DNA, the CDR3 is TGTGCCCGCTATCAAACTGGGGTAGCGGGAGTCGTGGAGACCCAGTACTTC.

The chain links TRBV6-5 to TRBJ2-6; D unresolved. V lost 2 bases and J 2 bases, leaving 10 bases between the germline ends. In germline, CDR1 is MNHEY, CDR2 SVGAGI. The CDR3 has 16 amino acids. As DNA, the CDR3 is TGTGCCAGCAGTTACGGGCACTTTGCTGGGGCCAACGTCCTGACTTTC. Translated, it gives CASSYGHFAGANVLTF.

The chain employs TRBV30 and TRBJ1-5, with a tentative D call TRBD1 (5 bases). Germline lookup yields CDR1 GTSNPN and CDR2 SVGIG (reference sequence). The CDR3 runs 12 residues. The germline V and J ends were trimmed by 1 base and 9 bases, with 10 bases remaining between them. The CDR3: CAWSAGGVPQHF. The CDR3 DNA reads TGTGCCTGGAGTGCGGGGGGGGTGCCCCAGCATTTT.

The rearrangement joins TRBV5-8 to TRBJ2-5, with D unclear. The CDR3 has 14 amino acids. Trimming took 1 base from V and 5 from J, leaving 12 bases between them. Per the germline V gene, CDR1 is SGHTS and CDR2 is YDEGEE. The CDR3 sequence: CASSLWSARETQYF. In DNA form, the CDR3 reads TGTGCCAGCAGCTTGTGGTCGGCACGGGAGACCCAGTACTTC.

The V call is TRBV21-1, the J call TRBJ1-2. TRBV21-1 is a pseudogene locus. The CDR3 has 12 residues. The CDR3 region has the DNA TGTGCCAGGAGTCCGCGCTTCTATGGCTACACCTTC. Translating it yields CARSPRFYGYTF.

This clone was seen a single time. Here the CDR3 reads CAISEYPESLRHF. The DNA for the CDR3 is TGTGCCATCAGTGAGTATCCGGAATCTTTGAGGCATTTT. J is TRBJ1-5 and V is TRBV10-3; D not certain. V lost 1 base, J lost 15 bases, and 16 bases lay in between. CDR3 size: 13 residues. CDR1 and CDR2 from the germline V gene are ENHRY and SYGVKD.

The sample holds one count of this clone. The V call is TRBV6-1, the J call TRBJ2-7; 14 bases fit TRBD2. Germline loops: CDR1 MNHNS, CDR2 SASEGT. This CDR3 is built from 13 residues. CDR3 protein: CLYSGLAGEEQYF. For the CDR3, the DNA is TGTCTCTACTCGGGACTAGCGGGAGAGGAGCAGTACTTC.

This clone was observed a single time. The CDR3 loop is CASSTNRDLGGYTF. The CDR3 bases are TGTGCCAGCAGCACAAACCGGGATTTGGGTGGCTACACCTTC. The genes are TRBV9 and TRBJ1-2; D remains ambiguous. This CDR3 is built from 14 residues. V was trimmed by 4 bases and J by 7 bases, leaving 17 bases between them. CDR1 SGDLS and CDR2 YYNGEE come from the germline V gene.

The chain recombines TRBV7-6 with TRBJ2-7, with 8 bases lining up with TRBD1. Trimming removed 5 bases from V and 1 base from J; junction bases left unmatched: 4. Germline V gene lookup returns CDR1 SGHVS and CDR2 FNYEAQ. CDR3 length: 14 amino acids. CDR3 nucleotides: TGTGCCAGCAGCCTTAGGACAGGGTCCTACGAGCAGTACTTC. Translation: CASSLRTGSYEQYF. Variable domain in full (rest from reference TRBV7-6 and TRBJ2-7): GAGVSQSPRYKVTKRGQDVALRCDPISGHVSLYWYRQALGQGPEFLTYFNYEAQQDKSGLPNDRFSAERPEGSISTLTIQRTEQRDSAMYRCASSLRTGSYEQYFGPGTRLTVT.

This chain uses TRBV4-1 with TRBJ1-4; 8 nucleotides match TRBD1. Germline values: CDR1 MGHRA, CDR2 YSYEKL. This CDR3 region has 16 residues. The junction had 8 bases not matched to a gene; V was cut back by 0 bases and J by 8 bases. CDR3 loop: CASSQDPSGGQEKLFF. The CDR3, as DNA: TGCGCCAGCAGCCAAGATCCATCAGGGGGCCAAGAAAAACTGTTTTTT.

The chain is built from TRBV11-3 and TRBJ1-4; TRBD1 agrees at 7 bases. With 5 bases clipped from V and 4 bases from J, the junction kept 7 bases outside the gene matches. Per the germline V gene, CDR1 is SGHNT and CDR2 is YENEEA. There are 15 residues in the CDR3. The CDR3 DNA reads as TGTGCCAGCAGCCGCGGCACAGGGGATAATGAAAAACTGTTTTTT. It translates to CASSRGTGDNEKLFF.

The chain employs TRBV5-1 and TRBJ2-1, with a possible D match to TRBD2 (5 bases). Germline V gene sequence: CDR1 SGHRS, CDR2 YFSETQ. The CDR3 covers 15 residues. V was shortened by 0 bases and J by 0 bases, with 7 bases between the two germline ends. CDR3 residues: CASSLEGSSYNEQFF. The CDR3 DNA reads TGCGCCAGCAGCTTGGAAGGGAGCTCCTACAATGAGCAGTTCTTC.